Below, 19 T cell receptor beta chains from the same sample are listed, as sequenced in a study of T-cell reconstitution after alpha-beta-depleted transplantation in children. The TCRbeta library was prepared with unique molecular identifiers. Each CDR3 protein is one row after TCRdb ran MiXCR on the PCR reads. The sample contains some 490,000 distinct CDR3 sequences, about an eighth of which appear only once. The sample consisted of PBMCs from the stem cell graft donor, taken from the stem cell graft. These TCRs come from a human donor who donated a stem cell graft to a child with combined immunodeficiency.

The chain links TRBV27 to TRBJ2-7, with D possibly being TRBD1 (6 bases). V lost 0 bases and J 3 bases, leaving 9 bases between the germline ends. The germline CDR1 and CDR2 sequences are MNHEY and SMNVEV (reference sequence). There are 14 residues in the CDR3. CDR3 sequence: CASSLSGQRYEQYF. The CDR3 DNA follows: TGTGCCAGCAGTTTATCTGGACAGCGCTACGAGCAGTACTTC.

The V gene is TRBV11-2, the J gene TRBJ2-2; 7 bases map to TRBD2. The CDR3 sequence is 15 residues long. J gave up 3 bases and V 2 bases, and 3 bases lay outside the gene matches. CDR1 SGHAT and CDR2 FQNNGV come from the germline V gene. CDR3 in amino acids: CASSLSSGYTGELFF. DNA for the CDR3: TGTGCCAGCAGCTTATCTAGCGGATACACCGGGGAGCTGTTTTTT.

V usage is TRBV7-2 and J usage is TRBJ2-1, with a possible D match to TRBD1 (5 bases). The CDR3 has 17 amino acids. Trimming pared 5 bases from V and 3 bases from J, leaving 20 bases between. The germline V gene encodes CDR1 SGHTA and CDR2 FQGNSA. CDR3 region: CASSVGALGLNYNEQFF. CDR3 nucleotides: TGTGCCAGCAGCGTAGGGGCCCTGGGCCTCAACTACAATGAGCAGTTCTTC. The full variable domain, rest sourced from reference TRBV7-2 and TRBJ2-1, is GAGVSQSPSNKVTEKGKDVELRCDPISGHTALYWYRQSLGQGLEFLIYFQGNSAPDKSGLPSDRFSAERTGGSVSTLTIQRTQQEDSAVYLCASSVGALGLNYNEQFFGPGTRLTVL.

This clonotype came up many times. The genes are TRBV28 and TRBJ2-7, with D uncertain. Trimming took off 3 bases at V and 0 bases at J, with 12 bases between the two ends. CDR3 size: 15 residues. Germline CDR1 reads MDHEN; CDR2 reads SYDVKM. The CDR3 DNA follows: TGTGCCAGCAGTTTCGGCCAGATTTCCTCCTACGAGCAGTACTTC. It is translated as CASSFGQISSYEQYF.

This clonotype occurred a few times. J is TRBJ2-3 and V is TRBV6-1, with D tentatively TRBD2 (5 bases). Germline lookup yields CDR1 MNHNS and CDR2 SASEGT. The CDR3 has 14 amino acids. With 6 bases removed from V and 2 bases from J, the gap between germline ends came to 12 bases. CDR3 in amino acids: CASSPSQSTDTQYF. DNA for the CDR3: TGTGCCAGCAGCCCTAGCCAATCCACAGATACGCAGTATTTT.

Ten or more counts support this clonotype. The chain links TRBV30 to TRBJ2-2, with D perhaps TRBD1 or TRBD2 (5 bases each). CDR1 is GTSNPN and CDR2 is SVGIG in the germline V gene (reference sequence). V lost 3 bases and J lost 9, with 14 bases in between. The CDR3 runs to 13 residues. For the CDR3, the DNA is TGTGCCTGGAGCGACCGGGACGGCAGGGAGCTGTTTTTT. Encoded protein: CAWSDRDGRELFF.

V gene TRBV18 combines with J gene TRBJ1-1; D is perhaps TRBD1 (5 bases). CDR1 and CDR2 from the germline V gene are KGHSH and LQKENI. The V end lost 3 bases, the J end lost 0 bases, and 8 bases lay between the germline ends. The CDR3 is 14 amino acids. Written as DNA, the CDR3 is TGTGCCAGCTCACCGTGGGGGTTGAACACTGAAGCTTTCTTT. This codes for CASSPWGLNTEAFF.

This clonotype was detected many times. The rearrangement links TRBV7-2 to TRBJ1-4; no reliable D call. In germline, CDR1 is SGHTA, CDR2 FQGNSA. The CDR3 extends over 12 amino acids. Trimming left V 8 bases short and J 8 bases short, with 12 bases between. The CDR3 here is CASGNTEEKLFF. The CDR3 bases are TGTGCCAGCGGAAACACCGAGGAAAAACTGTTTTTT.

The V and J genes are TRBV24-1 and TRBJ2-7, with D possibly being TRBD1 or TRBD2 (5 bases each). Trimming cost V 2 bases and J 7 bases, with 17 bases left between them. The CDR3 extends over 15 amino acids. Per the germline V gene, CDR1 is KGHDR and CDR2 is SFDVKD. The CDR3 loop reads CATSDSKGPPGEQYF. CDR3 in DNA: TGTGCCACCAGTGATTCAAAGGGGCCACCGGGGGAGCAGTACTTC.

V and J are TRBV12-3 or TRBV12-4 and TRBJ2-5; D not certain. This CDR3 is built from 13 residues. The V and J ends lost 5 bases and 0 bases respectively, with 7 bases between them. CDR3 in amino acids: CASSEMYQETQYF. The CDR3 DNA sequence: TGTGCCAGCAGTGAGATGTACCAAGAGACCCAGTACTTC.

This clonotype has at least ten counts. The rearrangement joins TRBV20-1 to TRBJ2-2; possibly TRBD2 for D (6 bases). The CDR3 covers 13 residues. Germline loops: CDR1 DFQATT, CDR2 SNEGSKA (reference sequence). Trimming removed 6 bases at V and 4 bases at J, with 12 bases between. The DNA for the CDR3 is TGCAGTGCCTCCTTCGGGGGCACCGGGGAGCTGTTTTTT. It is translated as CSASFGGTGELFF.

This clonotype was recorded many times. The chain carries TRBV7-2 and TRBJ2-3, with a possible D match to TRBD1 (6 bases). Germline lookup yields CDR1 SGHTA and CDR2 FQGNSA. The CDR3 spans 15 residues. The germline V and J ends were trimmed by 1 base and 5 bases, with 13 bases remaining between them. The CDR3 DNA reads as TGTGCCAGCAGCTTAGACGTCAGGGGTGGAGATACGCAGTATTTT. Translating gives CASSLDVRGGDTQYF.

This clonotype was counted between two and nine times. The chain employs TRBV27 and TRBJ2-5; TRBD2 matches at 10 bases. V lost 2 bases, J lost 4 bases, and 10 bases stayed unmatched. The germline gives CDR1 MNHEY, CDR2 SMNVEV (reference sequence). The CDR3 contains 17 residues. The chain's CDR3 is CASSLGPSSGGRETQYF. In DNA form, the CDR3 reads TGTGCCAGCAGTTTAGGTCCTTCTAGCGGGGGTCGAGAGACCCAGTACTTC.

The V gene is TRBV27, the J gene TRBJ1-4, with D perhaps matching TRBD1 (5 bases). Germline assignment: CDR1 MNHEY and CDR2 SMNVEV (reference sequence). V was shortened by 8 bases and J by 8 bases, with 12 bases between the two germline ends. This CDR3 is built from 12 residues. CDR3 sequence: CASSHWGEKLFF. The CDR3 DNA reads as TGTGCCAGCTCCCATTGGGGGGAAAAACTGTTTTTT.

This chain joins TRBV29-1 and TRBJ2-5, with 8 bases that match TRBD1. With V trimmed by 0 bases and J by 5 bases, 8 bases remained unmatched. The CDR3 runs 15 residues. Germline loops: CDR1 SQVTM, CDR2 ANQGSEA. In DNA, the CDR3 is TGCAGCGTTGAAGATCCCAGGGGGCATGAGGAGACCCAGTACTTC. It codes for CSVEDPRGHEETQYF.

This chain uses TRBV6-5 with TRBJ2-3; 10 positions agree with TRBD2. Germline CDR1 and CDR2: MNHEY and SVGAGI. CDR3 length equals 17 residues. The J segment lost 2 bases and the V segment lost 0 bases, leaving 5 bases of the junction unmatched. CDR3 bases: TGTGCCAGCAGTTACTCGTTTAGCGGGAGGCCCACAGATACGCAGTATTTT. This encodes CASSYSFSGRPTDTQYF.

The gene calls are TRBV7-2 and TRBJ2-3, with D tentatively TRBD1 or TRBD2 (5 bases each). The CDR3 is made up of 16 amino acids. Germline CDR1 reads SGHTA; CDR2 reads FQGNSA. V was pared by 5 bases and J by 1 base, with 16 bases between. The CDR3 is CASSRREGLRTDTQYF. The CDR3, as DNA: TGTGCCAGCAGCCGCCGCGAGGGGCTTCGCACAGATACGCAGTATTTT. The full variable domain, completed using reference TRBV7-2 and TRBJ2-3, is GAGVSQSPSNKVTEKGKDVELRCDPISGHTALYWYRQSLGQGLEFLIYFQGNSAPDKSGLPSDRFSAERTGGSVSTLTIQRTQQEDSAVYLCASSRREGLRTDTQYFGPGTRLTVL.

CDR3 coding DNA: TGTGCCAGCAGTTTAGACCTTACAGGGAACACTGAAGCTTTCTTT. It encodes CASSLDLTGNTEAFF. The rearrangement joins TRBV12-3 or TRBV12-4 to TRBJ1-1; D may be TRBD1 (5 bases). There are 15 residues in the CDR3. V gave up 1 base and J gave up 1 base, with 10 bases separating them.

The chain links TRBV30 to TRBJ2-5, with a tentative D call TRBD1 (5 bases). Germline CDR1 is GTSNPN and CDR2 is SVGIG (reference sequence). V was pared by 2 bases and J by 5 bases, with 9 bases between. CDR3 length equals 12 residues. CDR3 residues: CAWSPNRETQYF. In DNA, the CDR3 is TGTGCCTGGAGTCCTAACAGGGAGACCCAGTACTTC.